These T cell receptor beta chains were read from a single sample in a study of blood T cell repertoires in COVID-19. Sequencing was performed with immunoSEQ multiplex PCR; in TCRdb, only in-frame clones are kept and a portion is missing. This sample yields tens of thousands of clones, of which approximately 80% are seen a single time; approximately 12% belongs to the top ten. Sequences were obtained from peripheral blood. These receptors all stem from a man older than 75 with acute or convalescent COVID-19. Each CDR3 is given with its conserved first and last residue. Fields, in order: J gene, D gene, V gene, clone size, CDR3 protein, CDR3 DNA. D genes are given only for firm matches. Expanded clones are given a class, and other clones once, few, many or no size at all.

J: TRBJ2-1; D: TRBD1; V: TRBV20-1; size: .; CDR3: CSNDRENEQFF; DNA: TGCAGCAACGACAGGGAGAATGAGCAGTTCTTC
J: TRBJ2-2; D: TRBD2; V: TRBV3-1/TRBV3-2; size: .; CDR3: CASRPSGGLTGELFF; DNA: TGTGCCAGCAGACCTAGCGGGGGGCTAACCGGGGAGCTGTTTTTT
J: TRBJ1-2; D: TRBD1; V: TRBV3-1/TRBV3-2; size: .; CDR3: CASSPRITTGSNYGYTF; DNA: TGTGCCAGCAGCCCTAGGATAACGACAGGGTCTAACTATGGCTACACCTTC
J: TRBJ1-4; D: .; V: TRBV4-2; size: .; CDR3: CASSQAGQINEKLFF; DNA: TGTGCCAGCAGCCAGGCCGGACAGATAAATGAAAAACTGTTTTTT
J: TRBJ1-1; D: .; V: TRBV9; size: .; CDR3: CASSVGTGGGNTEAFF; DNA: TGTGCCAGCAGCGTAGGGACCGGGGGTGGGAACACTGAAGCTTTCTTT
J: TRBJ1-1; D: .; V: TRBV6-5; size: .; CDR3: CASSQIAANTEAFF; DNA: TGTGCCAGCAGCCAAATAGCTGCGAACACTGAAGCTTTCTTT
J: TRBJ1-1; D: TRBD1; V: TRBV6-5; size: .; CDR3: CASTPGQQNTEAFF; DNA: TGTGCCAGCACCCCGGGACAGCAGAACACTGAAGCTTTCTTT
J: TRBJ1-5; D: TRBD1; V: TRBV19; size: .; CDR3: CASSAATGAVSNQPQHF; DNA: TGTGCCAGTAGTGCCGCGACAGGGGCTGTTAGCAATCAGCCCCAGCATTTT
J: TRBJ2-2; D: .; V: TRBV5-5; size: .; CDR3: CASGPNGRDTGELFF; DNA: TGTGCCAGCGGCCCCAATGGTCGGGACACCGGGGAGCTGTTTTTT
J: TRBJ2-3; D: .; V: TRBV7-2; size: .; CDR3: CASSLRQTYTDTQYF; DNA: TGTGCCAGCAGCTTAAGGCAGACTTACACAGATACGCAGTATTTT
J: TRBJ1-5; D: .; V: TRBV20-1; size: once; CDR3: CSASQPGNQPQHF; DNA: TGCAGTGCTAGTCAACCAGGCAATCAGCCCCAGCATTTT
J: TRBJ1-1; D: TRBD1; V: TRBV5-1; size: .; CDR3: CASSQAGGGTEAFF; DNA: TGCGCCAGCAGCCAGGCAGGGGGAGGTACTGAAGCTTTCTTT
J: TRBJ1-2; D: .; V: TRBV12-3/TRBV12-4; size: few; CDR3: CASSFTGGYTF; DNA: TGTGCCAGCAGTTTTACAGGTGGCTACACCTTC
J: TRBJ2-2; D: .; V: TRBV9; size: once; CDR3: CASSVVAGVATGELFF; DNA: TGTGCCAGCAGCGTAGTTGCGGGCGTTGCCACCGGGGAGCTGTTTTTT
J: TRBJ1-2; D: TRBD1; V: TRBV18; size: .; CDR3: CASSMDRGAANYGYTF; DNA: TGTGCCAGCTCGATGGACAGGGGGGCCGCTAACTATGGCTACACCTTC
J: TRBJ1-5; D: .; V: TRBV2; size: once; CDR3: CASSEFWGGDQPQHF; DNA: TGTGCCAGCAGTGAATTTTGGGGGGGGGATCAGCCCCAGCATTTT
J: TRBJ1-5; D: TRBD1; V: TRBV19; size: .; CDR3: CASSINRGNQPQHF; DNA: TGTGCCAGTAGTATCAACAGGGGGAATCAGCCCCAGCATTTT
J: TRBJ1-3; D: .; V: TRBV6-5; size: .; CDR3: CASSYRRDTGNTIYF; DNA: TGTGCCAGCAGTTACCGTAGGGACACTGGAAACACCATATATTTT
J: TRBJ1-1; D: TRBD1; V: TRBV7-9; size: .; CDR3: CASSARPTGATEAFF; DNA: TGTGCCAGCAGTGCTAGACCTACAGGGGCTACTGAAGCTTTCTTT
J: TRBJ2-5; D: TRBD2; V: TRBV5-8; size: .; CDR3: CASSPGTSGEETQYF; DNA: TGTGCCAGCAGCCCCGGGACTAGCGGGGAAGAGACCCAGTACTTC
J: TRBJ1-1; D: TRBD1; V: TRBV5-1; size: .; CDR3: CASSLLGQGVSGTEAFF; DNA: TGCGCCAGCAGCTTGTTGGGACAGGGCGTTTCGGGGACTGAAGCTTTCTTT
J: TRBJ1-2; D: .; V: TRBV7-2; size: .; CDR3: CASSFHRQSYGYTF; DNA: TGTGCCAGCAGCTTTCACAGACAGTCCTATGGCTACACCTTC
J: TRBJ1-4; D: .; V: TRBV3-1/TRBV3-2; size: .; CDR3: CASSQGSEWREKLFF; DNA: TGTGCCAGCAGCCAAGGGAGTGAGTGGCGTGAAAAACTGTTTTTT
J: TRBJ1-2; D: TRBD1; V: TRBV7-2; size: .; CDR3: CASSRSGTGYSKNYGYTF; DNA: TGTGCCAGCAGCCGCTCCGGGACAGGGTATTCCAAGAACTATGGCTACACCTTC
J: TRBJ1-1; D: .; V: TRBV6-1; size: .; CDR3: CASSELAGLSANTEAFF; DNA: TGTGCCAGCAGTGAACTGGCAGGGTTGAGTGCGAACACTGAAGCTTTCTTT
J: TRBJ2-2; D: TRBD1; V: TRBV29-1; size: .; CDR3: CSVVRQGAGTGELFF; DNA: TGCAGCGTTGTACGGCAGGGGGCCGGAACCGGGGAGCTGTTTTTT
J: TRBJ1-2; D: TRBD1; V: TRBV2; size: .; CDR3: CASSVKTGAYGYTF; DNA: TGTGCCAGCAGCGTGAAGACAGGGGCCTATGGCTACACCTTC
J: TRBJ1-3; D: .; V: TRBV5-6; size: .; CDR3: CASSLPGAGGNTIYF; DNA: TGTGCCAGCAGCTTGCCAGGGGCGGGTGGAAACACCATATATTTT
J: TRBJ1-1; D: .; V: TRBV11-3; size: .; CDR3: CASSFGGSNTEAFF; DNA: TGTGCCAGCAGCTTCGGGGGGTCGAACACTGAAGCTTTCTTT
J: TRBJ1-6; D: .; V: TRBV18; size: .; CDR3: CASSPDRNNSPLHF; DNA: TGTGCCAGCTCACCGGACAGAAATAATTCACCCCTCCACTTT
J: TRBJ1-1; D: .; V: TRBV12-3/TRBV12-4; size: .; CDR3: CASIQGWGEAFF; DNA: TGTGCCAGCATCCAGGGGTGGGGTGAAGCTTTCTTT
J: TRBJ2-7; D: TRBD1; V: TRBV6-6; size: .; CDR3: CASSYLGTVGYEQYF; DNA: TGTGCCAGCAGTTACTTGGGGACAGTCGGCTACGAGCAGTACTTC
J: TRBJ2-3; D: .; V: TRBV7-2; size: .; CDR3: CASSGGAITDTQYF; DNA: TGTGCCAGCAGCGGGGGGGCCATAACAGATACGCAGTATTTT
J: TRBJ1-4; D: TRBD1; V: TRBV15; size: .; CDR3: CATSRVTGQGNEKLFF; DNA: TGTGCCACCAGCAGAGTTACAGGACAGGGAAATGAAAAACTGTTTTTT
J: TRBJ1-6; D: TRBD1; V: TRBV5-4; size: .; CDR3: CASSFKGQGNSPLHF; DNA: TGTGCCAGCAGCTTTAAAGGACAGGGGAATTCACCCCTCCACTTT
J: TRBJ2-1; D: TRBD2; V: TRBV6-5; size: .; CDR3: CASSPRTSSSEQFF; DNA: TGTGCCAGCAGTCCGCGGACTAGTTCCAGTGAGCAGTTCTTC
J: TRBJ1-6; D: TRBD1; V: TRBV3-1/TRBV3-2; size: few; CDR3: CATSTGTGNSPLHF; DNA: TGTGCCACCTCGACCGGGACAGGGAATTCACCCCTCCACTTT
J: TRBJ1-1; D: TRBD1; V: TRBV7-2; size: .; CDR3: CASSIQGANTEAFF; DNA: TGTGCCAGCAGCATACAGGGGGCAAACACTGAAGCTTTCTTT
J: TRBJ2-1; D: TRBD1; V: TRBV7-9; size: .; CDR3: CASSPKSGTGAYNEQFF; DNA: TGTGCCAGCAGTCCTAAGTCCGGGACAGGGGCCTACAATGAGCAGTTCTTC
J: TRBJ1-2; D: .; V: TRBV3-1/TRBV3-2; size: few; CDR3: CASSQGQGFDGYTF; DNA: TGTGCCAGCAGCCAAGGTCAGGGATTTGATGGCTACACCTTC
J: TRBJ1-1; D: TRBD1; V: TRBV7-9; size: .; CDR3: CASNRPGQGLVAFF; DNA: TGTGCCAGCAACCGACCGGGACAGGGTTTAGTAGCTTTCTTT
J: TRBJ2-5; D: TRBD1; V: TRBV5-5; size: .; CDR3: CASSLRISGTGAGETQYF; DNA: TGTGCCAGCAGCCTTCGAATTTCCGGGACAGGGGCCGGGGAGACCCAGTACTTC
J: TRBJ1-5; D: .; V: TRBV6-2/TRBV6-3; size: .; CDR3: CASSYRGNQPQHF; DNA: TGTGCCAGCAGTTACCGGGGGAATCAGCCCCAGCATTTT
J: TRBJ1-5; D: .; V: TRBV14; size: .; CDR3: CASSQDHNQPQHF; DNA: TGTGCCAGCAGCCAAGACCACAATCAGCCCCAGCATTTT
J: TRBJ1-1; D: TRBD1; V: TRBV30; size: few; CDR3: CAWTGTGGVNTEAFF; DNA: TGTGCCTGGACCGGGACAGGGGGTGTGAACACTGAAGCTTTCTTT
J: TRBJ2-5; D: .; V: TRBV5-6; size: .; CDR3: CASSNTGIQETQYF; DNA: TGTGCCAGCAGCAATACAGGGATTCAAGAGACCCAGTACTTC
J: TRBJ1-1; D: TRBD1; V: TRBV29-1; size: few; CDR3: CSAVDTGAGNEAFF; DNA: TGCAGCGCAGTTGATACAGGGGCAGGGAATGAAGCTTTCTTT
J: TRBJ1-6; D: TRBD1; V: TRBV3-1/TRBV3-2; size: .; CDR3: CASRTGTGSPLHF; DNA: TGTGCCAGCCGCACCGGGACAGGCTCACCCCTCCACTTT
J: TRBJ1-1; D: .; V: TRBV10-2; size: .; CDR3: CASSQQGNTEAFF; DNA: TGCGCCAGCAGTCAACAGGGAAACACTGAAGCTTTCTTT
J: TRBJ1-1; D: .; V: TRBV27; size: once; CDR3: CASSFSQGYTEAFF; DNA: TGTGCCAGCAGTTTTTCACAGGGCTACACTGAAGCTTTCTTT
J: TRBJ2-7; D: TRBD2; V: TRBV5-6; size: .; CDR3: CASSSPSGGASYEQYF; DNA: TGTGCCAGCAGCTCACCTAGCGGGGGGGCCTCCTACGAGCAGTACTTC
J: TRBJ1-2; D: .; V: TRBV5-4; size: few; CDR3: CASSPGHTNYGYTF; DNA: TGTGCCAGCAGCCCGGGACATACTAACTATGGCTACACCTTC
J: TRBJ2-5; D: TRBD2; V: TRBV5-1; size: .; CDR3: CASSFQRGAQETQYF; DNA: TGCGCCAGCAGCTTCCAGCGGGGGGCCCAAGAGACCCAGTACTTC
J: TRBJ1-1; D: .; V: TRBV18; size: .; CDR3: CASSPLDLGFGDTEAFF; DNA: TGTGCCAGCTCACCATTAGATTTGGGGTTCGGGGACACTGAAGCTTTCTTT
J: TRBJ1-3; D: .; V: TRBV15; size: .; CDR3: CATSTGSRNTIYF; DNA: TGTGCCACCAGCACCGGGTCTAGAAACACCATATATTTT
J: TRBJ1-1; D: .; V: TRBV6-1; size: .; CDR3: CASSEGGLRTEAFF; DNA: TGTGCCAGCAGTGAGGGGGGGCTTAGAACTGAAGCTTTCTTT
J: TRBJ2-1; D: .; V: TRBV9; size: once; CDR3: CASSVVVAANEQFF; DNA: TGTGCCAGCAGCGTAGTTGTCGCGGCCAATGAGCAGTTCTTC
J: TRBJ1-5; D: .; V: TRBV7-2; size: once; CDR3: CASSLRQGNQPQHF; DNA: TGTGCCAGCAGCTTAAGGCAGGGGAATCAGCCCCAGCATTTT
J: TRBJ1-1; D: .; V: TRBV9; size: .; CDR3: CASSPFGDTEAFF; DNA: TGTGCCAGCAGCCCATTCGGGGACACTGAAGCTTTCTTT
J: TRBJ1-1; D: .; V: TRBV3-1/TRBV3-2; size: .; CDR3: CASSYRGDGAFF; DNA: TGTGCCAGCAGTTATAGGGGTGATGGAGCTTTCTTT